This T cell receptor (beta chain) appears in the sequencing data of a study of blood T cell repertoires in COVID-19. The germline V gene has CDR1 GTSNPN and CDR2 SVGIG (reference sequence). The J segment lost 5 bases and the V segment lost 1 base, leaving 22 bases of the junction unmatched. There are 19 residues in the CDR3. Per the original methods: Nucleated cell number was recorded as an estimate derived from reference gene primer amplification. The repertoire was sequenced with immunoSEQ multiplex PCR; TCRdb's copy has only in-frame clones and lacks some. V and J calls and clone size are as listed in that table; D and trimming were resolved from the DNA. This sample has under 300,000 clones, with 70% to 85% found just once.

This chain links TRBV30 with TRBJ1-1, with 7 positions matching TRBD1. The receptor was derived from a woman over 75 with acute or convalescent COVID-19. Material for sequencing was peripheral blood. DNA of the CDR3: TGTGCCTGGAGTGATTTACCACGTGCCCGACACAGGGGTTGGACTGAAGCTTTCTTT. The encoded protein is CAWSDLPRARHRGWTEAFF.